This TCR beta chain was retrieved from a study of blood T cell repertoires in COVID-19. Study-level information: Italy, Spain and the United States were the sources of the convalescent and acute COVID-19 samples. PBMCs, B-cell-depleted T cells, or T cells provided the cDNA or gDNA that made up the material.

This CDR3 region has 12 residues. Trimming took 4 bases from V and 8 from J, leaving 10 bases between them. The germline gives CDR1 SGHRS, CDR2 YFSETQ. Authors' data handling: Counts of nucleated cells, estimated from reference gene primer amplification, were obtained. TCRdb's table, derived via immunoSEQ multiplex PCR, lists solely in-frame clones and lacks some. V and J calls and clone size are copied from that table; D and trimming were computed from the DNA. The profile shows 65,000 to 95,000 clones, roughly 84% of them singletons. This clone came up once. The sequence was obtained from a woman aged 50 to 60 with acute or convalescent COVID-19. The gene calls are TRBV5-1 and TRBJ2-1; D might be TRBD1 (5 bases). Sequenced: peripheral blood. Here the CDR3 DNA reads TGCGCCAGCAGCGCTAGGGGCGATGAGCAGTTCTTC. Its protein product is CASSARGDEQFF.